A single T cell receptor (beta chain) is shown here with its context. Antigen unknown. This sample is drawn from a study of graft-versus-host responses after intestinal transplantation. About the study: Recipients underwent multivisceral, liver-intestinal, or isolated intestinal transplants. Every recipient had anti-thymocyte globulin induction and two to three years of tacrolimus plus steroids.

CDR3 length: 13 amino acids. J lost 9 bases, V lost 5 bases, and 9 bases had no gene match. Germline V gene lookup returns CDR1 SGHTS and CDR2 YDEGEE. The table came from immunoSEQ multiplex PCR; TCRdb's copy has only in-frame clones and leaves some out. The top ten clones hold 0.5% to 0.65% of a sample with some 27,000 clones, approximately 95% of them seen once. Study-level results: Researchers found GvH clones in recipient marrow, and some showed up first in ileum or blood. When patients had graft-donor T cell macrochimerism, their allografts held high graft-versus-host to host-versus-graft clonal ratios.

Sequenced here: PBMCs, sampled 18 days after transplant. The origin of this receptor is a human patient who received an intestinal transplant, so some T cells may come from the graft donor. The chain couples TRBV5-8 to TRBJ2-3; 7 nucleotides line up with TRBD1. CDR3 amino acids: CASRHRQGHTQYF. The DNA of the CDR3 is TGTGCCAGCAGACACAGACAGGGACACACGCAGTATTTT. The full variable domain, in which reference TRBV5-8 and TRBJ2-3 provide the parts outside the CDR3, is EAGVTQSPTHLIKTRGQQATLRCSPISGHTSVYWYQQALGLGLQFLLWYDEGEERNRGNFPPRFSGRQFPNYSSELNVNALELEDSALYLCASRHRQGHTQYFGPGTRLTVL.